These T cell receptor beta chains were read from a single sample in a study of beta chain features in type 1 diabetes. Data came from immunoSEQ multiplex PCR; TCRdb stores just in-frame clones and leaves some out. The sample lists 300,000 to 450,000 clones, over 10% seen once, with around 0.02% in the top ten. The sample taken for sequencing was naive CD4+ T cells from blood. Receptors originate from a man aged 18 to 29 in good health. The conserved cysteine and the conserved F or W are not part of the CDR3 here. The order of the fields is V gene, J gene, CDR3 protein.

TRBV4-3	TRBJ2-2	ASSLEGRELF
TRBV7-9	TRBJ1-2	ASSITGDFNYGYT
TRBV14	TRBJ2-1	ASSQAFGQGNEQF
TRBV10-3	TRBJ2-5	ATRSGRDGETQY
TRBV7-2	TRBJ1-2	ASSLTAYGYT
TRBV7-9	TRBJ2-7	ASSLDLAGGVSYEQY
TRBV15	TRBJ2-7	ATSRDKGGRGYEQY
TRBV7-9	TRBJ2-1	ASRPGGPYNEQF
TRBV4-1	TRBJ1-2	ASSQVRDSHGYT
TRBV9	TRBJ2-1	ASNVQGSYNEQF
TRBV7-8	TRBJ2-3	ASSRTGGLQNTQY
TRBV30	TRBJ2-1	AWSILTNNEQF
TRBV5-4	TRBJ2-1	ASSPALRTGRYNEQF
TRBV7-2	TRBJ2-1	ASSHPSGREEQF
TRBV7-2	TRBJ2-7	ASSPWTGSNYEQY
TRBV2	TRBJ2-4	ASSVMGRMEGNIQY
TRBV7-2	TRBJ2-1	ASSLVARYQPYNEQF
TRBV5-6	TRBJ1-2	ASSLAGQQYT
TRBV6-6	TRBJ1-5	ASSWGQGGNQPQH
TRBV11-2	TRBJ2-5	ASSQPAAPFTETQY
TRBV5-1	TRBJ2-5	ASSLVAGELETQY
TRBV29-1	TRBJ1-1	SVSGPNTEAF
TRBV30	TRBJ2-3	AWREGLSSTDTQY
TRBV28	TRBJ1-5	ASRPSGGFGNQPQH
TRBV7-9	TRBJ2-3	ASSFGTSADTQY
TRBV6-1	TRBJ1-5	ASSAGGHNQPQH
TRBV28	TRBJ2-3	ASSLISGGPGDTQY
TRBV7-2	TRBJ2-2	ASSLEGTPTGELF
TRBV5-8	TRBJ2-3	ASSLAAQGWNTQY
TRBV7-2	TRBJ1-5	ASSYRGRSNQPQH